This entry lists 13 T cell receptor beta chains sequenced from one sample in a study of T-cell reconstitution after alpha-beta-depleted transplantation in children. TCRbeta library construction was performed incorporating unique molecular identifiers. TCRdb independently ran MiXCR on the PCR reads; one entry per CDR3 protein. The sample lists roughly 420,000 distinct CDR3 sequences; under 20% were seen once. The specimen was PBMCs, mostly from graft donor cells, collected 360 days after TCRalphabeta/CD19-depleted stem cell transplant. These receptors were taken from a boy in the first two years of life who had a stem cell transplant for Wiskott-Aldrich syndrome, so the T cells may come from the graft donor.

V and J are TRBV10-3 and TRBJ2-6; TRBD1 matches at 10 bases. Germline V lookup: CDR1 ENHRY, CDR2 SYGVKD. J lost 2 bases, V lost 6 bases, and 7 bases had no gene match. The CDR3 covers 17 residues. CDR3 DNA: TGTGCCATCAGCCAGACAGGGGGCGCAGCTGGGGCCAACGTCCTGACTTTC. Its translation: CAISQTGGAAGANVLTF.

The V call is TRBV5-5, the J call TRBJ2-2, with D tentatively TRBD1 or TRBD2 (6 bases each). Looked up from germline, CDR1 is SGHKS and CDR2 is YYEKEE (reference sequence). V gave up 4 bases and J gave up 13 bases, with 20 bases separating them. CDR3 length: 14 residues. The CDR3 DNA is TGTGCCAGCAGCGGCGGGACACCCTCCAGGACGCTGTTTTTT. This gives the protein CASSGGTPSRTLFF.

The chain has TRBV6-2 or TRBV6-3 and TRBJ2-3; D may be TRBD2 (6 bases). This CDR3 region has 14 residues. Germline values: CDR1 MNHEY, CDR2 SVGEGT. Trimming removed 6 bases at V and 4 bases at J, with 14 bases between. CDR3 DNA: TGTGCCAGCAGCCGACTAGGAGGGCCAGATACGCAGTATTTT. Its protein product is CASSRLGGPDTQYF.

This clonotype was seen more than once but under ten times. CDR3 nucleotide sequence: TGTGCCAGCAGCTTAGTTCTAGCGGGAGGGCCAAGGGACAATGAGCAGTTCTTC. Translating gives CASSLVLAGGPRDNEQFF. V usage is TRBV11-2 and J usage is TRBJ2-1, with 12 bases lining up with TRBD2. This CDR3 is 18 amino acids long. Looked up from germline, CDR1 is SGHAT and CDR2 is FQNNGV. V dropped 1 base and J dropped 5; count of bases not matched to a gene: 9.

Written as DNA, the CDR3 is TGCGCCAGCAGCTCGACTAGCGGGGGGATAGATACGCAGTATTTT. It is translated as CASSSTSGGIDTQYF. The chain is built from TRBV5-1 and TRBJ2-3, with TRBD2 matching over 13 bases. V was clipped by 3 bases and J by 5 bases; unmatched bases: 3. This CDR3 contains 15 residues. Germline V gene lookup returns CDR1 SGHRS and CDR2 YFSETQ. Filled out from reference TRBV5-1 and TRBJ2-3, the complete variable domain reads KAGVTQTPRYLIKTRGQQVTLSCSPISGHRSVSWYQQTPGQGLQFLFEYFSETQRNKGNFPGRFSGRQFSNSRSEMNVSTLELGDSALYLCASSSTSGGIDTQYFGPGTRLTVL.

This clonotype has only a few counts. The rearrangement joins TRBV5-5 to TRBJ2-2; D is unclear. V shed 0 bases and J shed 3 bases, with 9 bases lying between them. The CDR3 extends over 15 amino acids. The germline CDR1 and CDR2 sequences are SGHKS and YYEKEE (reference sequence). CDR3 protein: CASSLAWQYTGELFF. The CDR3 coding sequence is TGTGCCAGCAGCTTGGCCTGGCAGTACACCGGGGAGCTGTTTTTT.

The chain combines TRBV7-2 with TRBJ2-1; TRBD2 agrees at 7 bases. This CDR3 has 16 amino acids. V gave up 2 bases and J gave up 9 bases; unmatched junction bases: 13. Germline V gene lookup returns CDR1 SGHTA and CDR2 FQGNSA. The CDR3 spells CASSLRDGGSRGEQFF. The CDR3, as DNA: TGTGCCAGCAGCTTAAGGGATGGCGGGAGCCGCGGTGAGCAGTTCTTC.

The sample holds a few counts of this clonotype. The J gene is TRBJ2-4, the V gene TRBV12-3 or TRBV12-4, with 7 positions matching TRBD2. Germline trimming cut 5 bases from V and 3 bases from J; bases unmatched to any gene: 7. This CDR3 spans 15 amino acids. The CDR3 nucleotides read TGTGCCAGCAGTCCGACCGGGACTAACAAAAACATTCAGTACTTC. This gives the protein CASSPTGTNKNIQYF.

This clonotype was counted only a few times. The V and J genes are TRBV12-3 or TRBV12-4 and TRBJ2-2; no firm D call. This CDR3 is 13 amino acids long. V shed 7 bases and J shed 6 bases, with 12 bases lying between them. The CDR3 region is CASTSREAGELFF. CDR3 nucleotide sequence: TGTGCCAGCACCTCAAGAGAGGCCGGGGAGCTGTTTTTT.

The V gene is TRBV20-1, the J gene TRBJ1-2; 9 bases map to TRBD1. Unmatched junction bases numbered 12, after V lost 5 bases and J lost 8 bases. The germline V gene has CDR1 DFQATT and CDR2 SNEGSKA (reference sequence). The CDR3 has 14 residues. CDR3 protein: CSAPDVGTGYGYTF. The DNA of the CDR3 is TGCAGTGCTCCCGATGTCGGGACAGGGTACGGCTACACCTTC.

V and J are TRBV3-1 and TRBJ2-7, with D perhaps TRBD1 or TRBD2 (5 bases each). V was pared by 0 bases and J by 3 bases, with 30 bases between. Germline V CDR1 and CDR2: LGHDT, YNNKEL (reference sequence). This CDR3 contains 21 residues. In DNA, the CDR3 is TGTGCCAGCAGCCAAGAGGCCAAGAGGGGCAGCAGCATTCGGGGCCTCTACGAGCAGTACTTC. It yields the protein CASSQEAKRGSSIRGLYEQYF.

This clonotype was seen only a few times. The V and J genes are TRBV20-1 and TRBJ2-7, with 9 bases that match TRBD1. There are 13 residues in the CDR3. The germline gives CDR1 DFQATT, CDR2 SNEGSKA (reference sequence). With V trimmed by 1 base and J by 2 bases, 0 bases remained unmatched. This chain's CDR3 is CSARGQGAYEQYF. The CDR3 DNA reads as TGCAGTGCTAGAGGACAGGGGGCCTACGAGCAGTACTTC.

The table lists this clonotype with a few counts. V is TRBV20-1 and J is TRBJ1-2, with D possibly being TRBD1 (6 bases). There are 15 residues in the CDR3. Trimming pared 0 bases from V and 4 bases from J, leaving 15 bases between. Germline V gives CDR1 DFQATT, CDR2 SNEGSKA (reference sequence). The CDR3 spells CSARDRGGAGYGYTF. CDR3 coding DNA: TGCAGTGCTAGAGATCGGGGGGGCGCTGGCTATGGCTACACCTTC.